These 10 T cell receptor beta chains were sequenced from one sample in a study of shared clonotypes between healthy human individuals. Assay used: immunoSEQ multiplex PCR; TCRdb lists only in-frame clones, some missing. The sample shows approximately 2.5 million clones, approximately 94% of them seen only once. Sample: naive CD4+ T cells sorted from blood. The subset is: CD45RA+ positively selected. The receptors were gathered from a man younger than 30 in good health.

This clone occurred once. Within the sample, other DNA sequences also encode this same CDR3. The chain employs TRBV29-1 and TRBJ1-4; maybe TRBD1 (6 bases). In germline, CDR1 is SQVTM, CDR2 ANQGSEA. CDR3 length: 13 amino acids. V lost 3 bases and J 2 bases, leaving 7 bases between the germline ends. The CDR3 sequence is CSVDQGTNEKLFF. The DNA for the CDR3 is TGCAGCGTTGATCAGGGGACTAATGAAAAACTGTTTTTT.

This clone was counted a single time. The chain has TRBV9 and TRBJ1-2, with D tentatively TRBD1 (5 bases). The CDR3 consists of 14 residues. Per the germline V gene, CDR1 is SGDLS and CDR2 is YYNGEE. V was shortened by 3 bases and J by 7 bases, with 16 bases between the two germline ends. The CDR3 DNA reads TGTGCCAGCAGCGCGGGACGGCGGATAAGTGGCTACACCTTC. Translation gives CASSAGRRISGYTF.

CDR3 nucleotides: TGTGCCAGTAGTATAGATCTCCAGAAGGGGATCTCTGGAAACACCATATATTTT. Translating gives CASSIDLQKGISGNTIYF. The rearrangement uses TRBV19 and TRBJ1-3, with a tentative D call TRBD1 (5 bases). Germline V gene lookup returns CDR1 LNHDA and CDR2 SQIVND (reference sequence). There are 18 residues in the CDR3. V gave up 0 bases and J gave up 0 bases, with 15 bases separating them.

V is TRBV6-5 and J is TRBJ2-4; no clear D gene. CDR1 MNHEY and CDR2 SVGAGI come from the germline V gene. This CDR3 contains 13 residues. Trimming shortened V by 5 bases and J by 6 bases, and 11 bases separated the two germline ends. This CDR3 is CASSRAGGNIQYF. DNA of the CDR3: TGTGCCAGCAGTCGTGCAGGTGGAAACATTCAGTACTTC.

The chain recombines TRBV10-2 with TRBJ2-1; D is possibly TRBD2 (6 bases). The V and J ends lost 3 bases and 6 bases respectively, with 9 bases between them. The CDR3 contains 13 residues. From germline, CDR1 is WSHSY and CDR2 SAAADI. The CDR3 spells CASSEQAGNEQFF. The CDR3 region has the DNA TGCGCCAGCAGTGAACAAGCGGGCAATGAGCAGTTCTTC.

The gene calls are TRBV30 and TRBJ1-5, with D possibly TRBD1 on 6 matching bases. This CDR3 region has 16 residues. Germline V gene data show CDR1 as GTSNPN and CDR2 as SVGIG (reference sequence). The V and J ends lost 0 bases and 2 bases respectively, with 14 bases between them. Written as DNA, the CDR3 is TGTGCCTGGAGTGTACGTTTAGGACAGCGCAATCAGCCCCAGCATTTT. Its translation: CAWSVRLGQRNQPQHF.

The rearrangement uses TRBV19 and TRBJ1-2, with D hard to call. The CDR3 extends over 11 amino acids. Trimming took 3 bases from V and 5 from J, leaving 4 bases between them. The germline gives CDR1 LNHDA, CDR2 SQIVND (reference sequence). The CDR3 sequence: CASSMEYGYTF. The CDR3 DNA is TGTGCCAGTAGTATGGAATATGGCTACACCTTC. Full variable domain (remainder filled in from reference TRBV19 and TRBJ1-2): DGGITQSPKYLFRKEGQNVTLSCEQNLNHDAMYWYRQDPGQGLRLIYYSQIVNDFQKGDIAEGYSVSREKKESFPLTVTSAQKNPTAFYLCASSMEYGYTFGSGTRLTVV.

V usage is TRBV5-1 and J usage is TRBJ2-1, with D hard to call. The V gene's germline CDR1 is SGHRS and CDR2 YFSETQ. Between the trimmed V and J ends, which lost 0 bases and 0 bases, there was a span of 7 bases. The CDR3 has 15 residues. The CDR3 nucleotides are TGCGCCAGCAGCTTGGACTTCAACTCCTACAATGAGCAGTTCTTC. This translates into CASSLDFNSYNEQFF.

The CDR3 is CASSPVSGNTIYF. In DNA form, the CDR3 reads TGTGCCAGCAGCCCGGTTTCTGGAAACACCATATATTTT. The chain links TRBV25-1 to TRBJ1-3; D unclear. With 6 bases removed from V and 1 base from J, the gap between germline ends came to 7 bases. CDR3 length equals 13 residues. Germline-derived CDR1 and CDR2 are MGHDK and SYGVNS.

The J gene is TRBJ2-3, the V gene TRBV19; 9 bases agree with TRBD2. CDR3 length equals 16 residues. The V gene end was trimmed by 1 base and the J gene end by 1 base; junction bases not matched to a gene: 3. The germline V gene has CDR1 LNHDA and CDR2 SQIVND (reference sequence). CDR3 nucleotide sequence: TGTGCCAGTAGTATAGTCAGCGGGGGGCGCACAGATACGCAGTATTTT. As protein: CASSIVSGGRTDTQYF. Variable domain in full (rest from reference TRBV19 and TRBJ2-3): DGGITQSPKYLFRKEGQNVTLSCEQNLNHDAMYWYRQDPGQGLRLIYYSQIVNDFQKGDIAEGYSVSREKKESFPLTVTSAQKNPTAFYLCASSIVSGGRTDTQYFGPGTRLTVL.